These 10 T cell receptor beta chains came from one sample sequenced in a study of siplizumab effects on memory and regulatory T cells. Assay: immunoSEQ multiplex PCR; the TCRdb copy retains only in-frame clones and omits some. The table shows 85,000 to 130,000 clones, with about 95% occurring only once. The sequencing sample was made of Tregs sorted from blood. The receptors stem from a human donor in good health.

This chain connects TRBV7-9 to TRBJ2-3, with D unresolved. The CDR3 length is 12 residues. Trimming left V 6 bases short and J 4 bases short, with 8 bases between. In germline, CDR1 is SEHNR, CDR2 FQNEAQ (reference sequence). The CDR3 DNA is TGTGCCAGCAGGCAAAGGTCAGATACGCAGTATTTT. Residues: CASRQRSDTQYF. Full variable domain (rest looked up from reference TRBV7-9 and TRBJ2-3): DTGVSQNPRHKITKRGQNVTFRCDPISEHNRLYWYRQTLGQGPEFLTYFQNEAQLEKSRLLSDRFSAERPKGSFSTLEIQRTEQGDSAMYLCASRQRSDTQYFGPGTRLTVL.

The chain couples TRBV6-5 to TRBJ1-1; no reliable D call. With 0 bases removed from V and 0 bases from J, the gap between germline ends came to 5 bases. The CDR3 spans 14 residues. Germline-derived CDR1 and CDR2 are MNHEY and SVGAGI. Here the CDR3 DNA reads TGTGCCAGCAGTTACTCGTCGGTGAACACTGAAGCTTTCTTT. As protein: CASSYSSVNTEAFF.

In its sample, this clone was seen once. The chain joins TRBV4-1 to TRBJ2-2; D is undetermined. The length of the CDR3 is 14 residues. Trimming left V 0 bases short and J 4 bases short, with 6 bases between. From germline, CDR1 is MGHRA and CDR2 YSYEKL. The CDR3 region is CASSQDVSTGELFF. The CDR3 DNA is TGCGCCAGCAGCCAAGATGTATCCACCGGGGAGCTGTTTTTT.

The V call is TRBV28, the J call TRBJ2-6, with a tentative D call TRBD1 (6 bases). V lost 6 bases to trimming and J lost 3 bases, with 18 bases between them. CDR1 is MDHEN and CDR2 is SYDVKM in the germline V gene. This CDR3 is built from 17 residues. The CDR3 DNA follows: TGTGCCAGCAGACTTAGATACAGGGAGCTTGGGGCCAACGTCCTGACTTTC. This gives the protein CASRLRYRELGANVLTF.

The chain links TRBV10-2 to TRBJ2-3; 9 bases map to TRBD1. The CDR3 spans 17 residues. The J segment lost 0 bases and the V segment lost 8 bases, leaving 12 bases of the junction unmatched. Germline CDR1 and CDR2: WSHSY and SAAADI. In DNA form, the CDR3 reads TGCGCCAGCCGAAGCACCTGGGGACAGGGTAGCACAGATACGCAGTATTTT. This translates into CASRSTWGQGSTDTQYF.

V and J are TRBV6-5 and TRBJ2-7, with 9 bases that match TRBD1. The trim removed 6 bases at V and 1 base at J, leaving 7 bases unmatched. Looked up from germline, CDR1 is MNHEY and CDR2 is SVGAGI. This CDR3 is built from 15 residues. CDR3 residues: CASSKRGTGSYEQYF. The CDR3 nucleotides are TGTGCCAGCAGCAAACGCGGGACAGGGTCCTACGAGCAGTACTTC.

The V gene is TRBV6-5, the J gene TRBJ1-2, with D unresolved. CDR1 MNHEY and CDR2 SVGAGI come from the germline V gene. This CDR3 has 12 residues. The germline V and J ends were trimmed by 1 base and 1 base, with 1 base remaining between them. The CDR3 here is CASSYYNYGYTF. The CDR3 region has the DNA TGTGCCAGCAGTTACTATAACTATGGCTACACCTTC.

The chain recombines TRBV5-1 with TRBJ2-1, with 9 bases that match TRBD2. The CDR3 runs 18 residues. V lost 0 bases and J lost 0; bases outside the gene matches: 7. Germline CDR1 is SGHRS and CDR2 is YFSETQ. This chain's CDR3 is CASSLGLAGPPSYNEQFF. The CDR3, as DNA: TGCGCCAGCAGCTTGGGGCTAGCGGGACCCCCCTCCTACAATGAGCAGTTCTTC.

The chain employs TRBV5-1 and TRBJ2-7; perhaps TRBD1 as D (6 bases). Germline lookup yields CDR1 SGHRS and CDR2 YFSETQ. With 2 bases removed from V and 3 bases from J, the gap between germline ends came to 12 bases. The CDR3 sequence is 14 residues long. The CDR3 sequence: CASSFSTGSYEQYF. The DNA for the CDR3 is TGCGCCAGCAGCTTTTCAACAGGGAGCTACGAGCAGTACTTC. Full variable domain (rest looked up from reference TRBV5-1 and TRBJ2-7): KAGVTQTPRYLIKTRGQQVTLSCSPISGHRSVSWYQQTPGQGLQFLFEYFSETQRNKGNFPGRFSGRQFSNSRSEMNVSTLELGDSALYLCASSFSTGSYEQYFGPGTRLTVT.

The chain has TRBV5-1 and TRBJ2-3; D remains ambiguous. Trimming removed 0 bases from V and 0 bases from J, with 11 bases in between. The CDR3 runs 16 residues. CDR1 and CDR2 (germline): SGHRS, YFSETQ. The CDR3 region is CASSLVATGSTDTQYF. The CDR3, as DNA: TGCGCCAGCAGCTTGGTGGCGACGGGTAGCACAGATACGCAGTATTTT.